This note documents a single TCR beta chain sequence. Here immunoSEQ multiplex PCR was the method, and the copy in TCRdb shows in-frame clones only, minus some. The sample lists over 100,000 clones, 92% occurring once. The entry originates in a study of CD4+ T cells in melanoma. This CDR3 has 17 residues. Germline V gives CDR1 SEHNR, CDR2 FQNEAQ (reference sequence). Between the trimmed V and J ends, which lost 8 bases and 5 bases, there was a span of 24 bases. The rearrangement links TRBV7-9 to TRBJ1-4; D possibly corresponds to TRBD1 (5 bases). Source material: peripheral blood. This receptor was taken from a human donor with melanoma. The CDR3 region is CASAKSDGGVRNEKLFF. Written as DNA, the CDR3 is TGTGCCAGCGCCAAATCGGATGGGGGAGTAAGGAATGAAAAACTGTTTTTT.